This T cell receptor (beta chain) was obtained from a study of T cells after yellow fever vaccination. Study summary: Low-cell-number fractions underwent preparation using SMART-Seq v4 Ultra Low Input.

The sample holds many counts of this clonotype. Its antigen is unidentified. A process of 5'RACE template switching, which added a universal primer site and UMIs, was used to make TCR cDNA. Each CDR3 protein is one row after TCRdb ran MiXCR on the 5' RACE reads. The repertoire consists of around 68,000 distinct CDR3 sequences, with under 9.5% occurring once and the leading ten covering approximately 30%. The CDR3 spans 14 residues. V lost 5 bases, J lost 1 base, and 9 bases lay in between. Per the germline V gene, CDR1 is SGHAT and CDR2 is FQNNGV. General study findings and limits: At 95% to 97% for CD4 and about 87% for CD8, most primary-vaccination clones showed up again after the booster. Repertoires sorted by FACS could include abundant clonotypes that are contaminants from the bulk population.

The sequence came from a man between 18 and 35 years old who received the YFV17D yellow fever vaccine. Sequenced here: CD8+ T cells sorted from PBMCs, sampled 10 days after the first yellow fever vaccination. The chain couples TRBV11-2 to TRBJ1-5; TRBD1 might be the D (5 bases). The CDR3, as DNA: TGTGCCAGCAGCGGGGGACTAAGCAATCAGCCCCAGCATTTT. Amino acid sequence: CASSGGLSNQPQHF.